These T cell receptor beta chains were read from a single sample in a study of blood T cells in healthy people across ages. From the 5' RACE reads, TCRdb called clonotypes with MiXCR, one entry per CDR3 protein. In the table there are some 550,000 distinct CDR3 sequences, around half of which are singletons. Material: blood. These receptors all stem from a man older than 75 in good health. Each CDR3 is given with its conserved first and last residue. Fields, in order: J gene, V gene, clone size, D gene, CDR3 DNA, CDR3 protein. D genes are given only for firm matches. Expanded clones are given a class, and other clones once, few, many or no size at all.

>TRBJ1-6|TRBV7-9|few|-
TGTGCCAGCAGCTTAGTCTTGGCAGGGGACTCAACCCGGCGAAATTCACCCCTCCACTTT
CASSLVLAGDSTRRNSPLHF
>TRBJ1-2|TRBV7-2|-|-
TGTGCCAGCAGCCCCCGAACACGGAACTATGGCTACACCTTC
CASSPRTRNYGYTF
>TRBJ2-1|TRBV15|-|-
TGTGCCACCAGCAGAGATCGACTAGTGGAAAACAATGAGCAGTTCTTC
CATSRDRLVENNEQFF
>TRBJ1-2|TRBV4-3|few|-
TGCGCCAGCAGCCCGAATCCGGGAGGCGGCTACACCTTC
CASSPNPGGGYTF
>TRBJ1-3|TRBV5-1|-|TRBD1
TGCGCCAGCAGCTTGGAGGGACAGGGTTCAGGAAACACCATATATTTT
CASSLEGQGSGNTIYF
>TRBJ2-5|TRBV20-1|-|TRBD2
TGCAGTGCCCGGACTAGCGGGAGGTCCCAGTACTTC
CSARTSGRSQYF
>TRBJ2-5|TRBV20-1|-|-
TGCAGTGCTAGGCGTCCGGGGCGCAATGAGCAGTACTTC
CSARRPGRNEQYF
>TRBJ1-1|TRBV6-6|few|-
TGTGCCAGCAGGGCCGGAAACACTGAAGCTTTCTTT
CASRAGNTEAFF
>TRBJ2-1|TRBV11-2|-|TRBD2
TGTGCCAGCAGCTTATCACTAGCGGGAGGGCCTGAGCAGTTCTTC
CASSLSLAGGPEQFF
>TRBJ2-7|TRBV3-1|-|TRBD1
TGTGCCAGCAGCCCCCAGTCTTGGGACAGGGGGCGAGAGCAGTACTTC
CASSPQSWDRGREQYF
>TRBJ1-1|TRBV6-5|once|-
TGTGCCAGCAGGGACTCCATAGTCAATGAAGCTTTCTTT
CASRDSIVNEAFF
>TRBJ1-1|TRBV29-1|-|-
TGCAGCGCCTCTCGGGGGAGCGTGGGCACTGAAGCTTTCTTT
CSASRGSVGTEAFF
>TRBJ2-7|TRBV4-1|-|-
TGCGCCAGCAGCCAAGACGGCAGGGGAGAATACGAGCAGTACTTC
CASSQDGRGEYEQYF
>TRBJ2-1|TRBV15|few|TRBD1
TGTGCCACCAGCAGAGATTTTGCAGGGGGCTCTTATGAGCAGTTCTTC
CATSRDFAGGSYEQFF
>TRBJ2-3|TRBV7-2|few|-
TGTGCCAGCAGCTTGAAGGCTGGCACAGATACGCAGTATTTT
CASSLKAGTDTQYF
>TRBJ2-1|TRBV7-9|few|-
TGTGCCAGCAGCCACACCGGGACCTTGGGGGAGCAGTTCTTC
CASSHTGTLGEQFF
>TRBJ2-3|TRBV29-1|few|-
TGCAGCGTTGCCCCAAGAGTAGGGTTGGATACGCAGTATTTT
CSVAPRVGLDTQYF
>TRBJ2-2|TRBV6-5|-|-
TGTGCCAGCAGTCGAAACAAGAACACCGGGGAGCTGTTTTTT
CASSRNKNTGELFF
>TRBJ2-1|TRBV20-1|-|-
TGCAGTGCTAGAGATATCGGCGGCAATGAGCAGTTCTTC
CSARDIGGNEQFF
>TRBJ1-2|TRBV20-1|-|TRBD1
TGCAGTGCTTCTGCCGGGACAGGTGGTGGCTACACCTTC
CSASAGTGGGYTF
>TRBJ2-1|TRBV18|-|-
TGTGCCAGCTCACCGGGACTGGGTCCTGATGAGCAGTTCTTC
CASSPGLGPDEQFF
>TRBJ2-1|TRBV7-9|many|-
TGTGCCAGCAGCCAGGGCCACGGCTCCTACAATGAGCAGTTCTTC
CASSQGHGSYNEQFF
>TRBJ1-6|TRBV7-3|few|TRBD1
TGTGCCAGCAGCTCAGGGGGCATTGGATCACCCCTCCACTTT
CASSSGGIGSPLHF
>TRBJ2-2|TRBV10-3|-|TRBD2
TGTGCCATCAGTGAGCCTGGGGGGGGCACCGGGGAGCTGTTTTTT
CAISEPGGGTGELFF
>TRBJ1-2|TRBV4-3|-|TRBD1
TGCGCCAGCAGCCAAGAGGGGGCAGGGGGCATCTATGGCTACACCTTC
CASSQEGAGGIYGYTF
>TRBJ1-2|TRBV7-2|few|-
TGTGCCAGCAGCTCCAGGGGATTCAACTATGGCTACACCTTC
CASSSRGFNYGYTF
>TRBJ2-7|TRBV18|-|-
TGTGCCAGCTCCCCTCTCCCGGACAACGAGCAGTACTTC
CASSPLPDNEQYF
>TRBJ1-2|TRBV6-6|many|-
TGTGCCAGCTCTGGGCAGGGCCTAAGTAACTATGGCTACACCTTC
CASSGQGLSNYGYTF
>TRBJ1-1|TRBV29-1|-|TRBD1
TGCAGCGTAACCTTTGGGACAGGGCCCACTGAAGCTTTCTTT
CSVTFGTGPTEAFF
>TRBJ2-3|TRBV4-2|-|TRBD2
TGTGCCAGCAGCCAAGATCGAAGGAGGGCGGGAGCAGATACGCAGTATTTT
CASSQDRRRAGADTQYF
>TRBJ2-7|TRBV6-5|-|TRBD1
TGTGCCAGCAGTTATTCCGACAGGGCCTACGAGCAGTACTTC
CASSYSDRAYEQYF
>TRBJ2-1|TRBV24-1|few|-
TGTGCCACCAGTGATTCCGGTCCCAATGAGCAGTTCTTC
CATSDSGPNEQFF
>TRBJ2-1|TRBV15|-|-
TGTGCCACCAGCAGGGAGTCGGGCTCCTACAATGAGCAGTTCTTC
CATSRESGSYNEQFF
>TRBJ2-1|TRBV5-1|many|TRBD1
TGCGCCAGCAGCTCCCTGGACAGGGTGGGAAATGAGCAGTTCTTC
CASSSLDRVGNEQFF
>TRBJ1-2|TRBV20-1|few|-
TGCAGTGGCTACAGTAACTATGGCTACACCTTC
CSGYSNYGYTF
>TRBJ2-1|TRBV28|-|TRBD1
TGTGCCGGCAGTCCGGTAGACAGGGGATACAATGAGCAGTTCTTC
CAGSPVDRGYNEQFF
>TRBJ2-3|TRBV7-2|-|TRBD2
TGTGCCAGCAGCTTTCAGCGGGAGTCAGATACGCAGTATTTT
CASSFQRESDTQYF
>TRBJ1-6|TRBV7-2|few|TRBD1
TGTGCCAGCAGCTTACAGGGACAGGCTCAGTCACCCCTCCACTTT
CASSLQGQAQSPLHF
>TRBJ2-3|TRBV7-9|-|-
TGTGCCAGCAGATGGGGGAGTGGAGATACGCAGTATTTT
CASRWGSGDTQYF
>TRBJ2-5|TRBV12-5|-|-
TGTGCTAGTGGGGTTGGGTACCAAGAGACCCAGTACTTC
CASGVGYQETQYF
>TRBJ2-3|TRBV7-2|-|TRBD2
TGTGCCAGCAGCTTAGGGGCGGGGGGCAGTGTAACAGATACGCAGTATTTT
CASSLGAGGSVTDTQYF
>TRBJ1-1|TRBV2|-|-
TGTGCCAGCAGTGAGGACGGACGGTGGGGAGCTTTCTTT
CASSEDGRWGAFF
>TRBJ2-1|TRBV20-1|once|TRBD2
TGCAGTGCTCTGAGGGCCGGGGGGAGCGGGAGTTCTGGGAATGAGCAGTTCTTC
CSALRAGGSGSSGNEQFF
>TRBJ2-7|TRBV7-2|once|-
TGTGCCAGCAGCTTGGCCCGTCACGAGCAGTACTTC
CASSLARHEQYF
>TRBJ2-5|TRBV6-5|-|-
TGTGCCAGCAGTTACTCTCTAGGTGGGGGAACTTGGTGGACCCAGTACTTC
CASSYSLGGGTWWTQYF
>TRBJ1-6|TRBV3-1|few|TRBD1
TGTGCCAGCCGGGGACAGCCTAAGTATTCACCCCTCCACTTT
CASRGQPKYSPLHF
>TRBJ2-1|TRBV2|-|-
TGTGCCAGCAATCCACGAGAAAAGCAGTTCTTC
CASNPREKQFF
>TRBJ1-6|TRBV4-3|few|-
TGCGCCAGCAGCCAAGATTGGCAGTATTCACCCCTCCACTTT
CASSQDWQYSPLHF
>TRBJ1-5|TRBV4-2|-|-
TGTGCCAGCAGCCTCCAAGGGGGGGGCGATAGCAATCAGCCCCAGCATTTT
CASSLQGGGDSNQPQHF
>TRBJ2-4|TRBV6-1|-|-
TGTGCCAGCAGTGAACCGACACCATCTCTAGCCAAAAACATTCAGTACTTC
CASSEPTPSLAKNIQYF
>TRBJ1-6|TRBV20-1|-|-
TGCAGTGCTATCGGAGGGAATTCACCCCTCCACTTT
CSAIGGNSPLHF
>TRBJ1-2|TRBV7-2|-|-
TGTGCCAGCAGCTTCCAGGGAGCGTCAGGCTATGGCTACACCTTC
CASSFQGASGYGYTF
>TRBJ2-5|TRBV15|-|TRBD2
TGTGCCACCAGCAGAGAGACTAGCGGGAGGGAGACCCAGTACTTC
CATSRETSGRETQYF
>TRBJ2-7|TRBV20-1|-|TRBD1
TGCAGTGCCTGGACTGGGACAGGGGGCAAGTACGAGCAGTACTTC
CSAWTGTGGKYEQYF
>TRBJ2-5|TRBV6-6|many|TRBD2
TGTGCCAGCTCATCCCGGGGGGGGGGAGAGACCCAGTACTTC
CASSSRGGGETQYF
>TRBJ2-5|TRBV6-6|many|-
TGTGCCAGCAATCTTGGCGAGACCCAGTACTTC
CASNLGETQYF
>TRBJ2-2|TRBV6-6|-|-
TGTGCCGGCAGCTGGAGTGTCGACGCCGGGGAGCTGTTTTTT
CAGSWSVDAGELFF
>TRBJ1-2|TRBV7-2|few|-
TGTGCCAGCAGCTATGGGGGGCTGTGTGGCTACACCTTC
CASSYGGLCGYTF
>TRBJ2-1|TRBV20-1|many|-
TGCAGTGCTCGGCCCTACAACTCCTACAATGAGCAGTTCTTC
CSARPYNSYNEQFF